This T cell receptor (beta chain) was recovered during a study of a mutant IDH1 vaccine in newly diagnosed glioma. As for the study in general: Either 4-6 weeks after radiotherapy alone or alongside temozolomide, vaccination was begun.

As concerns this clone: Its target is unknown.

Time point denoted: week 11, during vaccination. Doses comprised 300 ug of mutant IDH1 20-mer peptide each, plus topical imiquimod. Overall study findings and caveats: Pseudoprogression apparently tracked independently of changes in top peripheral T cell clonotypes. There were vaccine-induced immune responses in approximately 95% of the patients.

TCRdb's table, derived via immunoSEQ multiplex PCR, lists solely in-frame clones and lacks some. The data contain about 40,000 clones, 84% of them seen just once; the ten biggest clones take up around 2.2%. With 2 bases removed from V and 5 bases from J, the gap between germline ends came to 16 bases. This CDR3 contains 16 residues. Per germline, CDR1 SGHAT and CDR2 FQDESV (reference sequence). The source was PBMCs, collected from a glioma patient whose treatment included an IDH1 peptide vaccine. This rearrangement joins TRBV11-1 to TRBJ2-1, with D perhaps TRBD1 or TRBD2 (7 bases each). The TCR was taken from a man aged 40-50 years with glioma. CDR3 sequence: CASSLNGPGGDNEQFF. CDR3 nucleotides: TGTGCCAGCAGCTTAAACGGGCCAGGGGGGGACAATGAGCAGTTCTTC.